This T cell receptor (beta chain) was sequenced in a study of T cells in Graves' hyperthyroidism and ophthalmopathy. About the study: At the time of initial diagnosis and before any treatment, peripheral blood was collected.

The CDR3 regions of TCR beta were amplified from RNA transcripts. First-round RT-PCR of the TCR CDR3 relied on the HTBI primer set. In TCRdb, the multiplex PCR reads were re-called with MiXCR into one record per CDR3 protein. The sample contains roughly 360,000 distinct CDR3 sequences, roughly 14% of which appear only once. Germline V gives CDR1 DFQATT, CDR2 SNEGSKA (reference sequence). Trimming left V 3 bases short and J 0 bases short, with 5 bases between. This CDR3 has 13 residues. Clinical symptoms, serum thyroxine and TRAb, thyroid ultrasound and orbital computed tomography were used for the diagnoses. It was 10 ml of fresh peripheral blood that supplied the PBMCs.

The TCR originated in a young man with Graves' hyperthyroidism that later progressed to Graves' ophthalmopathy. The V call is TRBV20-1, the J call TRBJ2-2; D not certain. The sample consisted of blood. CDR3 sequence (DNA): TGCAGTGCTAGTCTATCGAACACCGGGGAGCTGTTTTTT. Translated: CSASLSNTGELFF.